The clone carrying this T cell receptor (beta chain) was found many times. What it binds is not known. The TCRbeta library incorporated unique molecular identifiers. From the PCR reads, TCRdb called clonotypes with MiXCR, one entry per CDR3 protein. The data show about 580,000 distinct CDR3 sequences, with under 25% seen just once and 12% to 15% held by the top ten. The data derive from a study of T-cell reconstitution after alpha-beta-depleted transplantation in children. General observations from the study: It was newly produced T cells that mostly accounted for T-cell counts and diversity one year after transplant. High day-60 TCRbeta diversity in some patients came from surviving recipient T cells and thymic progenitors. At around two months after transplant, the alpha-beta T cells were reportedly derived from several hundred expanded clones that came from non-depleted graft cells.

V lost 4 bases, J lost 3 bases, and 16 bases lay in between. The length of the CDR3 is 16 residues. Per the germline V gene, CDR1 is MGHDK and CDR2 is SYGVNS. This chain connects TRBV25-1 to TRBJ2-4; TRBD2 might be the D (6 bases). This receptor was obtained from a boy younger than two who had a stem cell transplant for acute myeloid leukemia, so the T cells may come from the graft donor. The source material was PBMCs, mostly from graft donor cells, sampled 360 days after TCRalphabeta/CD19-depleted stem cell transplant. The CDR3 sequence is CASSVWGEGVKNIQYF. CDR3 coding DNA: TGTGCCAGCAGTGTCTGGGGGGAAGGAGTCAAAAACATTCAGTACTTC.